This T cell receptor beta chain was retrieved from a study of blood T cell repertoires in COVID-19 (dated by TCRdb to about 2020). As for the study more broadly: The collaborator samples originated in the United States, Italy and Spain and spanned the acute and convalescent phases of COVID-19. The prospective study material was composed of cDNA or gDNA derived from T cells, B-cell-depleted T cells, or PBMCs. The samples were drawn from two sources: the first 160 participants of the ongoing ImmuneRACE study, and over 1,000 subjects contributed by 6 global collaborators. The repertoires were released in a freely available public database intended as a resource for research on the immune response to SARS-CoV-2. Deeply sampled blood TCRbeta repertoires from subjects exposed to, actively infected with, or recovered from COVID-19 were included in the dataset. HLA class I and class II types, where available, came from metadata supplied by the sample provider rather than from assay-based typing. A de-identified subject ID, COVID-19 status, age in years and sex were almost always included in the sample metadata.

Each collaborating institution followed its own protocols to collect whole blood in K2EDTA tubes. For TCRbeta analysis, collaborators shipped samples in one of three forms: frozen whole blood, isolated PBMCs, or DNA extracted from either of those sample types. A note on this clone: It lacks a known antigen. The input lacks base qualities; no much larger clone sits a single base away.

Beyond this particular receptor, the publication reports: Clinical and demographic metadata were provided uncurated, with the amount varying by source and participant.

The immunoSEQ Assay, a bias-controlled multiplex PCR, was used to amplify TCRbeta CDR3 regions from genomic DNA. The original methods were these. Within the assay, amplification of reference gene primers was used to estimate how many nucleated cells each sample contained. To quantify the absolute abundance of each unique TCRbeta CDR3 rearrangement, sequence reads were collapsed and filtered. For each sample, productive Simpson clonality was calculated as the square root of Simpson's diversity index over productive rearrangements. Here the immuneACCESS table is served through TCRdb, limited to in-frame sequences with V and J called. Missing clones are a known gap in these copies; in checked studies unresolved V genes cover under half, and the rest lacks a known reason. D and trimming come from the DNA, and the V and J calls and clone size come from that table. The table for this sample lists some 250,000 clones; roughly 84% of them were counted only once. The top ten clonotypes cover under 5% of the sample.

Its CDR3 holds 15 amino acids, cysteine through phenylalanine. Of all the DNA, just the CDR3 is kept, 45 bases in frame from base 1. The CDR1 and CDR2 encoded by the germline V gene are SGHAT and FQNNGV. V lost 1 base and J lost 4 bases; the stretch between them is 13 bases long. This clonotype originated in a man in his forties or fifties with active or convalescent COVID-19. The material sequenced was peripheral blood. The chain is made from TRBV11-2 and TRBJ2-5; D gene: possibly TRBD1, on 5 matching bases. The CDR3 has the sequence CASSLGVGPGETQYF. The nucleotide sequence reads as follows: TGTGCCAGCAGCTTAGGAGTGGGGCCCGGAGAGACCCAGTACTTC.